This entry features one TCR beta chain sequence. Its antigen remains unidentified. No much larger clonotype is one base removed from it; base qualities were not supplied. At one collaborating source in Seattle, patients were enrolled during active infection and were followed longitudinally through the course of disease. Whole blood was collected in K2EDTA tubes by collaborating institutions according to the institutions' own protocols. Collaborator samples were shipped for TCRbeta analysis as frozen whole blood, isolated PBMCs, or DNA extracted from either sample type. The germline ends are 11 bases apart after V is trimmed by 2 bases and J by 1 base. The cysteine opens and the phenylalanine closes a CDR3 of 16 amino acids. Solely the CDR3 DNA is kept, with 48 bases framed from the first base. CDR1 and CDR2 (SGHTA, FQGNSA) derive from the germline V gene. TCRbeta CDR3 regions were amplified from genomic DNA by means of the immunoSEQ Assay, a bias-controlled multiplex PCR. In the source study's methods: Within the assay, amplification of reference gene primers was used to estimate how many nucleated cells each sample contained. To quantify the absolute abundance of each unique TCRbeta CDR3 rearrangement, sequence reads were collapsed and filtered. Productive Simpson clonality was computed per sample as the square root of Simpson's diversity index over productive rearrangements. Not all clones reach the TCRdb copy of this immuneACCESS table, which keeps in-frame sequences only. Checked studies attribute under half of the gap to unresolved V genes and leave the rest unexplained. The DNA was the basis for D and trimming; V, J and clone size are from that table. This sample lists 80,000 or so clones; 85% were detected once. The ten top clones hold roughly 9.1% of the sample.

This sample is drawn from a study of blood T cell repertoires in COVID-19 (dated by TCRdb to about 2020). Background on the whole study: Collaborator samples came from the United States, Italy and Spain and covered acute and convalescent phases of COVID-19. Sample metadata almost always included a de-identified subject ID, COVID-19 status, age in years and sex. Samples came from the ongoing ImmuneRACE study (first 160 participants) plus 1,254 subjects from 6 global collaborators. HLA class I and class II types, where available, came from metadata supplied by the sample provider rather than from assay-based typing. The repertoires were released in a freely available public database intended as a resource for research on the immune response to SARS-CoV-2. The material from the prospective study consisted of cDNA or gDNA derived from T cells, B-cell-depleted T cells, or PBMCs. Subjects who had been exposed to COVID-19, were actively infected with it, or had recovered from it provided the deeply sampled blood TCRbeta repertoires that made up the dataset.

Findings and caveats that apply to the study as a whole: Clinical and demographic metadata were provided uncurated, with the amount varying by source and participant.

The receptor's source is a man over 45 with COVID-19, enrolled during active disease. The chain was built from TRBV7-2 and TRBJ2-2; a confident D gene designation cannot be given. The material sequenced was peripheral blood. The CDR3 protein: CASSLMRNLNTGELFF. Read as DNA, the sequence is TGTGCCAGCAGCTTAATGAGAAATTTGAACACCGGGGAGCTGTTTTTT.